These 9 T cell receptor beta chains were sequenced from one sample in a study of identical twins. TCRdb ran MiXCR on the 5' RACE reads and lists one entry per CDR3 protein. The sample has over 600,000 distinct CDR3 sequences; 21% are singletons. These data are also associated with another study on T cells expressing NK-cell markers.

Sequenced sample: PBMCs. These receptors were taken from a woman between 18 and 29 years old in good health.

This clonotype showed up just a few times. This sequence joins TRBV6-1 and TRBJ1-2, with no clear D. This CDR3 has 13 residues. With 5 bases removed from V and 4 bases from J, the gap between germline ends came to 11 bases. Germline CDR1 MNHNS, CDR2 SASEGT. The CDR3 nucleotides are TGTGCCAGCAGTCCTCGTATGCTCTATGGCTACACCTTC. Protein sequence: CASSPRMLYGYTF.

This clonotype was detected ten times or more. The rearrangement joins TRBV4-2 to TRBJ2-5; 10 nucleotides match TRBD1. The germline gives CDR1 LGHNA, CDR2 YNFKEQ. The CDR3 is made up of 17 amino acids. V lost 1 base, J lost 10 bases, and 15 bases stayed unmatched. This CDR3 reads CASSQGSGQGLLEGQYF. The CDR3, as DNA: TGTGCCAGCAGCCAAGGGTCGGGACAGGGGCTCCTAGAGGGCCAGTACTTC.

This clonotype was seen only a few times. The rearrangement joins TRBV6-5 to TRBJ1-1; D not certain. Between the trimmed V and J ends, which lost 2 bases and 5 bases, there was a span of 9 bases. The CDR3 runs to 13 residues. Germline V gene sequence: CDR1 MNHEY, CDR2 SVGAGI. The CDR3 sequence is CASSYGSFTEAFF. In nucleotides, the CDR3 is TGTGCCAGCAGTTACGGCTCTTTTACTGAAGCTTTCTTT.

The table lists this clonotype with many counts. The chain uses TRBV3-1 and TRBJ2-5; TRBD1 matches at 8 bases. With V trimmed by 0 bases and J by 3 bases, 6 bases remained unmatched. The CDR3 runs to 16 residues. Per the germline V gene, CDR1 is LGHDT and CDR2 is YNNKEL (reference sequence). CDR3 amino acids: CASSQDHETGEETQYF. The CDR3 bases are TGTGCCAGCAGCCAAGATCATGAGACAGGGGAAGAGACCCAGTACTTC.

This clonotype was counted between two and nine times. This chain links TRBV21-1 with TRBJ2-7; TRBD1 is the table's D call, not checked against the DNA. TRBV21-1 is a pseudogene locus. This CDR3 comprises 15 residues. In DNA, the CDR3 is TGTGCCAGCAGCAAAGTTAGGCGGAGCAGGGGCGAGCAGTACTTC. Translating it yields CASSKVRRSRGEQYF.

The chain uses TRBV27 and TRBJ2-3; D perhaps matches TRBD2 (5 bases). The length of the CDR3 is 15 residues. Germline V lookup: CDR1 MNHEY, CDR2 SMNVEV (reference sequence). Trimming pared 6 bases from V and 1 base from J, leaving 14 bases between. In DNA form, the CDR3 reads TGTGCCAGCAGCTTAGCGATGGCGGGCACAGATACGCAGTATTTT. This codes for CASSLAMAGTDTQYF.

The gene calls are TRBV7-9 and TRBJ2-7, with TRBD1 matching over 10 bases. This CDR3 contains 16 residues. CDR1 is SEHNR, CDR2 FQNEAQ, per germline (reference sequence). Trimming at V came to 6 bases and at J to 7 bases, leaving 15 bases not matched to a gene. CDR3 region: CASRRDRGLTTGEQYF. DNA of the CDR3: TGTGCCAGCAGACGCGACAGGGGGCTTACTACTGGGGAGCAGTACTTC.

This clonotype has only a few counts. The rearrangement links TRBV4-3 to TRBJ2-2, with D unclear. Per germline, CDR1 LGHNA and CDR2 YSLEER. The CDR3 runs to 13 residues. Trimming took 2 bases from V and 2 from J, leaving 3 bases between them. The CDR3 loop is CASSQYNTGELFF. The CDR3 region has the DNA TGCGCCAGCAGCCAATACAACACCGGGGAGCTGTTTTTT.

This clonotype was counted between two and nine times. The chain is built from TRBV10-2 and TRBJ2-1, with TRBD1 as a possible D gene (6 bases). Germline V gene data show CDR1 as WSHSY and CDR2 as SAAADI. The CDR3 contains 15 residues. V was clipped by 2 bases and J by 9 bases, with 17 bases between them. DNA for the CDR3: TGCGCCAGCAGTGAGACAGGGTCCCCACTGGCTGAGCAGTTCTTC. This translates into CASSETGSPLAEQFF.